This TCR beta chain was retrieved from a study of cytomegalovirus exposure and HLA in healthy donors. The donors were part of the roughly 120-subject validation cohort, which stood apart from the roughly 670-subject first cohort. General observations from the study: Cytomegalovirus association was listed for under 200 TCR beta chains.

With respect to this clone: Its specificity is not known.

TCRdb's copy holds only in-frame clones and misses some; the assay was immunoSEQ multiplex PCR. The sample has approximately 150,000 clones, around 90% seen once. This TCR was recovered from a man between 18 and 35 years old in good health and CMV-seropositive. The sample taken for sequencing was PBMCs.

The CDR3 here is CASNPGLTSYEQYF. The DNA of the CDR3 is TGTGCCAGCAACCCCGGACTTACCTCCTACGAGCAGTACTTC. V usage is TRBV6-1 and J usage is TRBJ2-7; maybe TRBD2 (5 bases). Germline assignment: CDR1 MNHNS and CDR2 SASEGT. The CDR3 sequence is 14 residues long. V was shortened by 7 bases and J by 0 bases, with 13 bases between the two germline ends.